This TCR beta chain was obtained from a study of blood T cell repertoires in COVID-19. Overall study context: Nucleic acid was either cDNA or gDNA, and it came from T cells, B-cell-depleted T cells, or PBMCs.

In the original workflow: Reference gene primer amplification in the assay estimated nucleated cell counts. The table came from immunoSEQ multiplex PCR; TCRdb's copy has only in-frame clones and leaves some out. V and J calls and clone size are as listed in that table; D and trimming were resolved from the DNA. The data contain approximately 290,000 clones, 70% to 90% of them seen just once; the ten biggest clones take up 4% to 4.5%. Everyone who took part was roughly 18 to 89 years old, and they came from over 20 US areas. Two consecutive negative NP/OP PCR tests, clearance, or resolved symptoms defined Cohort 3 recovery. V was cut by 3 bases and J by 8 bases, with 10 bases left in between. This CDR3 contains 12 residues. The germline V gene encodes CDR1 MGHDK and CDR2 SYGVNS.

The chain employs TRBV25-1 and TRBJ1-1; no clear D gene. The sample was PBMCs or T cells enriched from blood (not recorded which). This sequence was found in a woman between 25 and 40 years old who had recovered from COVID-19. CDR3 in amino acids: CASSDPWSEAFF. The DNA for the CDR3 is TGTGCCAGCAGTGACCCCTGGAGCGAAGCTTTCTTT.